This T cell receptor beta chain was sequenced for a study of cytomegalovirus exposure and HLA in healthy donors. The PCR had 60 Vbeta and 13 Jbeta primers. Produced via immunoSEQ multiplex PCR; TCRdb's table is partial and in-frame only. The specimen's table records approximately 110,000 clones. The sequenced material came from PBMCs. The receptor was derived from a man aged 40-50 years in good health and CMV-seropositive.

CDR3 in amino acids: CASSVDDSSYEQYF. Here the CDR3 DNA reads TGTGCCAGCAGCGTAGACGATAGTTCCTACGAGCAGTACTTC. The V call is TRBV9, the J call TRBJ2-5, with D uncertain. The last part of the DNA fits TRBJ2-7 better; the J call may be wrong. Per the germline V gene, CDR1 is SGDLS and CDR2 is YYNGEE. This CDR3 is built from 14 residues.